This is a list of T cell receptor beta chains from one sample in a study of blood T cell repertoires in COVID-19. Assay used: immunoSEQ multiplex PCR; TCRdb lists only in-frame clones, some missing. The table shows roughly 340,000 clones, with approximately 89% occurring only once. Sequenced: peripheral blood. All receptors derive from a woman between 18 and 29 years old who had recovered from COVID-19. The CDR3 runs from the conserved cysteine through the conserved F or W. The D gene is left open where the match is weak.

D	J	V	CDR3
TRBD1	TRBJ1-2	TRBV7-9	CASSGDSTGGNGYTF
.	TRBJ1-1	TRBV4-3	CASSHQLVSGPGEAFF
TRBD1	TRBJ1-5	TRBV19	CASQSGTGGRKNQPQHF
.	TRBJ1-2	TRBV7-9	CASSLGGLYGYTF
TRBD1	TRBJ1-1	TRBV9	CASSTRQGGTEAFF
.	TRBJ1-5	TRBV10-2	CASSDHSNQPQHF
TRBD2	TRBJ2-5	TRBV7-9	CASSSGLAALHWETQYF
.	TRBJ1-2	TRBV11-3	CASSLGGRYYGYTF
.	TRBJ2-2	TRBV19	CASSIFPSDNTGELFF
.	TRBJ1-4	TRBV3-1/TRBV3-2	CASSQQGTNEKLFF
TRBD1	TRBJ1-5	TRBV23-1	CASSLDRENQPQHF
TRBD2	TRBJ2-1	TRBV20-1	CSASSSGGSYNEQFF
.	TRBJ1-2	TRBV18	CASSSFQRSQLYGYTF
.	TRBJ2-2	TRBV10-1	CASSENPRGISGGELFF
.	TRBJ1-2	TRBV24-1	CATSDSVAYGYTF
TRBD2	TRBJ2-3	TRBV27	CASRPLAGGPQRADTQYF
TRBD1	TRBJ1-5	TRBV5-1	CASSEGQGGSNQPQHF
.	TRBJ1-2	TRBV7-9	CASSLDRAFGYGYTF
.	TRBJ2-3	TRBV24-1	CATSDPPEADTQYF
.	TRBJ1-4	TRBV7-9	CASSFGGGKLFF